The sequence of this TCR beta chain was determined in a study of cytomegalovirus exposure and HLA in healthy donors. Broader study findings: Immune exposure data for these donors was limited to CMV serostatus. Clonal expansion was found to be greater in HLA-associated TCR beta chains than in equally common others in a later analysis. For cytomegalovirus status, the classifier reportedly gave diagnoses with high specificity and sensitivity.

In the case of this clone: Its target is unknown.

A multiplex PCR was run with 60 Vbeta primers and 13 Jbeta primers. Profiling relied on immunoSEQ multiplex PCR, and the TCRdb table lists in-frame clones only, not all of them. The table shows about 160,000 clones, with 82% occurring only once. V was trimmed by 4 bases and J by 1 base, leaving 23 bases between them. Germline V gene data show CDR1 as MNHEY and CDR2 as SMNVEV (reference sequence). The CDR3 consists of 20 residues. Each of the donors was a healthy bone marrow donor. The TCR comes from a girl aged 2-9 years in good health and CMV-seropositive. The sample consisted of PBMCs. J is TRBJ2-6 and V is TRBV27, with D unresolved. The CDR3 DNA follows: TGTGCCAGCAGTTCCCAGAGAACCCTCCCCAAGCGATCTGGGGCCAACGTCCTGACTTTC. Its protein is CASSSQRTLPKRSGANVLTF.